This passage covers 10 T cell receptor beta chains from one sample sequenced in a study of T cells after yellow fever vaccination. TCRdb called the 5' RACE reads again in MiXCR, with one record for every CDR3 protein. The sample comprises just over 250,000 distinct CDR3 sequences, about 5.2% of which are singletons, and around 3.3% rests with the top ten. The specimen was CD4+ T cells sorted from PBMCs, collected on the day of the yellow fever booster vaccination. These receptors originate from a man aged 18 to 30 who received the YFV17D yellow fever vaccine.

The V and J genes are TRBV2 and TRBJ2-5, with a tentative D call TRBD1 (6 bases). In germline, CDR1 is SNHLY, CDR2 FYNNEI. The CDR3 sequence is 14 residues long. V lost 4 bases to trimming and J lost 2 bases, with 11 bases between them. The CDR3 loop reads CASSVQGPQETQYF. As DNA, the CDR3 is TGTGCCAGCAGTGTGCAGGGGCCACAAGAGACCCAGTACTTC.

This chain uses TRBV5-1 with TRBJ1-6; D unclear. The CDR3 covers 14 residues. Germline-derived CDR1 and CDR2 are SGHRS and YFSETQ. V was cut by 3 bases and J by 3 bases, with 7 bases left in between. As DNA, the CDR3 is TGCGCCAGCAGCTCGGACCACTATAATTCACCCCTCCACTTT. Encoded protein: CASSSDHYNSPLHF.

At least ten counts were recorded for this clonotype. The chain has TRBV5-1 and TRBJ2-5; D gene uncertain. Trimming stripped 1 base from V and 3 bases from J, with 13 bases between. CDR1 and CDR2 from the germline V gene are SGHRS and YFSETQ. The CDR3 loop spans 15 amino acids. The CDR3 spells CASSLIPTFEETQYF. DNA of the CDR3: TGCGCCAGCAGCTTGATTCCTACATTCGAAGAGACCCAGTACTTC.

The V call is TRBV6-1, the J call TRBJ2-5; 8 nucleotides line up with TRBD1. The V and J ends lost 3 bases and 3 bases, in that order; junction bases with no gene match: 3. Germline V lookup: CDR1 MNHNS, CDR2 SASEGT. The CDR3 loop spans 14 amino acids. In DNA, the CDR3 is TGTGCCAGCAGTGAGTCAGGGGGCGAAGAGACCCAGTACTTC. Protein product: CASSESGGEETQYF.

This clonotype has a count of ten or more. V and J are TRBV29-1 and TRBJ1-4; D gene unclear. The CDR3 length is 13 residues. Deletions cut 4 bases from V and 6 bases from J, with 12 bases between. CDR1 and CDR2 from the germline V gene are SQVTM and ANQGSEA. The CDR3 DNA follows: TGCAGCGTTGCCCAGACACGGGATGAAAAACTGTTTTTT. Translated: CSVAQTRDEKLFF.

This clonotype was found many times. The V call is TRBV18, the J call TRBJ1-1; D is ambiguous. Germline V gives CDR1 KGHSH, CDR2 LQKENI. Trimming stripped 2 bases from V and 0 bases from J, with 4 bases between. This CDR3 comprises 13 residues. The CDR3 sequence is CASSPDMNTEAFF. The CDR3 DNA sequence: TGTGCCAGCTCACCAGACATGAACACTGAAGCTTTCTTT.

This clonotype was counted at least ten times. The chain uses TRBV5-1 and TRBJ1-2; no clear D gene. In germline, CDR1 is SGHRS, CDR2 YFSETQ. The CDR3 length is 14 residues. Trimming shortened V by 3 bases and J by 1 base, and 10 bases separated the two germline ends. CDR3 region: CASSSDGFNYGYTF. Here the CDR3 DNA reads TGCGCCAGCAGCTCGGACGGATTTAACTATGGCTACACCTTC.

The rearrangement links TRBV19 to TRBJ2-5; 10 nucleotides match TRBD2. J lost 1 base, V lost 2 bases, and 7 bases had no gene match. CDR1 LNHDA and CDR2 SQIVND come from the germline V gene (reference sequence). The CDR3 extends over 17 amino acids. The CDR3 spells CASSIRLAGAFQETQYF. As DNA, the CDR3 is TGTGCCAGTAGTATACGCCTAGCGGGGGCCTTCCAAGAGACCCAGTACTTC.

Here the CDR3 reads CASSPVAGSYNEQFF. Written as DNA, the CDR3 is TGTGCCAGCTCACCAGTTGCGGGGTCCTACAATGAGCAGTTCTTC. This chain connects TRBV18 to TRBJ2-1; D might be TRBD2 (6 bases). This CDR3 is built from 15 residues. Germline V gives CDR1 KGHSH, CDR2 LQKENI. The ends were cut back, 2 bases at V and 1 base at J, with 9 bases in the middle.

This clonotype came up many times. This sequence joins TRBV20-1 and TRBJ2-3, with a weak D call TRBD2 (5 bases). CDR3 length equals 12 residues. Trimming removed 5 bases from V and 3 bases from J, with 9 bases in between. Per germline, CDR1 DFQATT and CDR2 SNEGSKA (reference sequence). CDR3 protein: CSAGPGTDTQYF. CDR3 nucleotide sequence: TGCAGTGCTGGCCCGGGAACAGATACGCAGTATTTT.